This TCR beta chain was recovered during a study of blood T cell repertoires in COVID-19. Germline CDR1 is SGHRS and CDR2 is YFSETQ. This CDR3 region has 15 residues. The V and J ends lost 4 bases and 2 bases respectively, with 15 bases between them. Data came from immunoSEQ multiplex PCR; TCRdb stores just in-frame clones and leaves some out. The table has roughly 200,000 clones, roughly nine tenths seen once. The sample consisted of PBMCs or T cells enriched from blood (not recorded which). The chain combines TRBV5-1 with TRBJ2-5; TRBD2 might be the D (7 bases). This clonotype was obtained from a woman aged 40 to 50 with acute COVID-19. The CDR3: CASSPQKGGQETQYF. The CDR3 DNA reads TGCGCCAGCAGCCCCCAAAAGGGGGGGCAAGAGACCCAGTACTTC.